The TCR beta chain under discussion was sequenced for a study of blood T cell repertoires in COVID-19. Study overall: PBMCs, B-cell-depleted T cells, or T cells provided the cDNA or gDNA that made up the material.

Profiling relied on immunoSEQ multiplex PCR, and the TCRdb table lists in-frame clones only, not all of them. The data hold a few hundred thousand clones, with roughly 88% observed a single time. Clinical history reported by participants formed the basis on which cohorts were assigned. CDR3 length: 11 amino acids. V dropped 3 bases and J dropped 5 bases, with 4 bases sitting between them. Germline loops: CDR1 DFQATT, CDR2 SNEGSKA (reference sequence). The sequencing sample was made of PBMCs or T cells enriched from blood (not recorded which). V is TRBV20-1 and J is TRBJ1-4; D not resolved. The sequence was obtained from a woman aged 40 to 55 who had recovered from COVID-19. Here the CDR3 reads CSARRNEKLFF. Here the CDR3 DNA reads TGCAGTGCTAGGCGAAATGAAAAACTGTTTTTT.